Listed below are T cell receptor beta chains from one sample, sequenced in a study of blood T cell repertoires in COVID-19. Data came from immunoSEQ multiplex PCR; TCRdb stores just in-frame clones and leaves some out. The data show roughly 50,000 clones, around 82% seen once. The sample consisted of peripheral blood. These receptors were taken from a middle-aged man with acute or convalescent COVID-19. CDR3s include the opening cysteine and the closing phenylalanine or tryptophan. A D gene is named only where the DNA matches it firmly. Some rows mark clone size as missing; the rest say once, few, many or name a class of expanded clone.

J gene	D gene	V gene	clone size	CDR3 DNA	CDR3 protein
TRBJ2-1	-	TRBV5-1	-	TGCGCCAGCAGCTTGTCGGTAGCGGCATACAATGAGCAGTTCTTC	CASSLSVAAYNEQFF
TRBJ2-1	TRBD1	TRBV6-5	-	TGTGCCAGCAGTTGGACAGGGGGCTCCTACAATGAGCAGTTCTTC	CASSWTGGSYNEQFF
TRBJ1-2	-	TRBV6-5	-	TGTGCCAGCAGAATCCACCGGGACACCCGTGGCTACACCTTC	CASRIHRDTRGYTF
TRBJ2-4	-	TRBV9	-	TGTGCCAGCAGCGCGAGTCCAGGCACCAAAAACATTCAGTACTTC	CASSASPGTKNIQYF
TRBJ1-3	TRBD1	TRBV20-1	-	TGCAGTGCTAGTATGCCAGGGGGCTACGAAAACACCATATATTTT	CSASMPGGYENTIYF
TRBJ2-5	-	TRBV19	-	TGTGCCAGTAGTATTCCGGGGGAAGAGACCCAGTACTTC	CASSIPGEETQYF
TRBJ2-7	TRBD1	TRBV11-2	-	TGTGCCAGCAGCTTCGGGACAGGGGGGCGTTACGAGCAGTACTTC	CASSFGTGGRYEQYF
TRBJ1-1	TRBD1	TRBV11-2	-	TGTGCCAGCAGCCCAAACAGGGGTGTAGCTTTCTTT	CASSPNRGVAFF
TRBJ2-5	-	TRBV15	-	TGTGCCACCAGCAGAGATGCGGCGGAGACCCAGTACTTC	CATSRDAAETQYF
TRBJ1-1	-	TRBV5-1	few	TGCGCCAGCAGCTTGGGGGGAGGGGACAACACTGAAGCTTTCTTT	CASSLGGGDNTEAFF
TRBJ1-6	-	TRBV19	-	TGTGCCAGTAGTGCAGTCTCCTATAATTCACCCCTCCACTTT	CASSAVSYNSPLHF
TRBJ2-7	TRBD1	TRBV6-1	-	TGTGCCAGCAGTGAAGGGACAGGGGGCTCCTACGAGCAGTACTTC	CASSEGTGGSYEQYF
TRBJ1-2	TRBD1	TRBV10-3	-	TGTGCCATTGGGACAGCCTCCTGGGGCTACACCTTC	CAIGTASWGYTF
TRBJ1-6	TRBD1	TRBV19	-	TGTGCCAGTAGACCCCCCGACAGGGTGGGTTCACCCCTCCACTTT	CASRPPDRVGSPLHF
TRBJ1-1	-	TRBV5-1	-	TGCGCCAGCAGCTTGGGACAGCGATACACTGAAGCTTTCTTT	CASSLGQRYTEAFF
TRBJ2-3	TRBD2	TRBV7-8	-	TGTGCCAGCAGCTCCAGGACTAGCGGGAGCACAGATACGCAGTATTTT	CASSSRTSGSTDTQYF
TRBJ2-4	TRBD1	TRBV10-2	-	TGCGCCAGCAGTGGGGGGGACAGGGGAGCCAAAAACATTCAGTACTTC	CASSGGDRGAKNIQYF
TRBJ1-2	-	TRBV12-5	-	TGTGCTAGTGGTTTGACAAGTGGGTCGCACGGGTCCTTC	CASGLTSGSHGSF
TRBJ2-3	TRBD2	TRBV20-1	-	TGCAGTGCCAGTCTCGGGGGGGGTAAAAGCACAGATACGCAGTATTTT	CSASLGGGKSTDTQYF
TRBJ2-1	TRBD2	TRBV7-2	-	TGTGCCAGCGTCAGCGGGGGGCACGGTGAGCAGTTCTTC	CASVSGGHGEQFF
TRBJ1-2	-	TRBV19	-	TGTGCCAGTAGTATTGTTGTGAAGTCTAGCTACACCTTC	CASSIVVKSSYTF
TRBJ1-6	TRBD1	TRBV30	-	TGTGCCTGGAGTGTACTTTCCGGGACAGGGGGATCACCCCTCCACTTT	CAWSVLSGTGGSPLHF
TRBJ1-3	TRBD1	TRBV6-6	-	TGTGCCAGCAGTTACACGGGACAGGGAGGCGGAAACACCATATATTTT	CASSYTGQGGGNTIYF
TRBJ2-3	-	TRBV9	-	TGTGCCAGCAGCGTAGGGCAGTCCACCGCTAGCACAGATACGCAGTATTTT	CASSVGQSTASTDTQYF
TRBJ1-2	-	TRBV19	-	TGTGCCAGTATCCCGACAGGAATAGACTATGGCTACACCTTC	CASIPTGIDYGYTF
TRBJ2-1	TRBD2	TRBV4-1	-	TGCGCCAGCAGCCAAGATCCTAGCGGGGGGGTAGGGACCTACAATGAGCAGTTCTTC	CASSQDPSGGVGTYNEQFF
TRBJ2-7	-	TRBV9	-	TGTGCCAGCAGCGGCGGGGGCACCACCTACGAGCAGTACTTC	CASSGGGTTYEQYF
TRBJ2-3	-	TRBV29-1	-	TGCAGCGTTGAAGCCAGGAACACAGATACGCAGTATTTT	CSVEARNTDTQYF